These 13 T cell receptor beta chains came from one sample sequenced in a study of tumor-infiltrating lymphocytes in primary liver carcinoma. Constant-region priming of roughly 500 ng total RNA yielded TCR beta cDNA. Researchers made the TCR beta libraries by running three nested multiplex PCR rounds with slightly modified ARM-PCR. A C-beta reverse primer and TRBV1-TRBV30 forward primers served in each of the first two PCR rounds, at around 10 cycles apiece. TCRdb independently ran MiXCR on the multiplex PCR reads; one entry per CDR3 protein. The sample holds under 200,000 distinct CDR3 sequences; almost 65% are singletons and the top ten take 5.5% to 9%. Unsorted whole blood yielded the blood RNA, and germline DNA was also extracted. What was sequenced was peripheral blood. The receptors derive from a woman in her sixties with primary liver carcinoma and hepatitis B virus infection.

This clonotype was recorded many times. The chain couples TRBV11-1 to TRBJ2-2; possible D gene TRBD2, 6 bases. V was cut by 5 bases and J by 7 bases, with 8 bases left in between. The CDR3 covers 12 residues. Per germline, CDR1 SGHAT and CDR2 FQDESV (reference sequence). In DNA form, the CDR3 reads TGTGCCAGCAGCGTGGGGGGCGGGGAGCTGTTTTTT. It specifies CASSVGGGELFF.

In this sample, this clonotype turned up many times. The chain joins TRBV6-2 or TRBV6-3 to TRBJ1-3; D gene uncertain. Germline V gives CDR1 MNHEY, CDR2 SVGEGT. V lost 2 bases, J lost 0 bases, and 8 bases lay in between. CDR3 length equals 15 residues. The CDR3 DNA sequence: TGTGCCAGCAGTTACGGGGTCTTCTCTGGAAACACCATATATTTT. Protein: CASSYGVFSGNTIYF.

Notes on this clonotype: This could be a read error, since a much larger clone is one nucleotide away. The chain has TRBV5-1 and TRBJ2-3; 8 bases are shared with TRBD2. CDR3 length equals 15 residues. The V gene's germline CDR1 is SGHRS and CDR2 YFSETQ. This CDR3 is CASSFAGRGADTLYF. The CDR3 coding sequence is TGCGCCAGCAGCTTTGCCGGGAGGGGAGCAGATACGCTGTATTTT.

CDR3 region: CAWSVQGRDWSYNEQFF. As DNA, the CDR3 is TGTGCCTGGAGTGTACAGGGCCGGGACTGGTCCTACAATGAGCAGTTCTTC. The rearrangement links TRBV30 to TRBJ2-1, with D perhaps given as TRBD1 or TRBD2 (6 bases each). The CDR3 has 17 residues. V was clipped by 0 bases and J by 1 base, with 16 bases between them. CDR1 is GTSNPN and CDR2 is SVGIG in the germline V gene (reference sequence).

Remarks on this clonotype: An end of the junction does not agree with germline; a read error may underlie this. The CDR3 DNA reads TGCGCCAGCAGCTGGACAGGGGTCAATAATTCACCCCTCCACTTT. Residues: CASSWTGVNNSPLHF. The V gene is TRBV11-2, the J gene TRBJ1-6; 9 bases line up with TRBD1. Germline-derived CDR1 and CDR2 are SGHAT and FQNNGV. The CDR3 has 15 amino acids.

Turning to this clonotype: It may be a read error: a sequence one base away is much more abundant. This likely comes from a read error, as the CDR3 has no conserved phenylalanine or tryptophan at its end. The chain carries TRBV5-1 and TRBJ2-1; TRBD2 aligns across 8 bases. The germline V gene encodes CDR1 SGHRS and CDR2 YFSETQ. The CDR3 is 14 residues long. V gave up 3 bases and J gave up 6 bases; unmatched junction bases: 5. CDR3: CASSYGRAFNEQFL. For the CDR3, the DNA is TGCGCCAGCAGCTACGGGAGGGCCTTCAATGAGCAGTTCTTG.

This clonotype was seen just once. The germline gene is not matched at one end of the junction; a read error may be the cause. The chain couples TRBV11-2 to TRBJ2-1; D is undetermined. Germline assignment: CDR1 SGHAT and CDR2 FQNNGV. The CDR3 length is 14 residues. The CDR3 here is CAGSPNSRYREQFF. In nucleotides, the CDR3 is TGCGCCGGCAGTCCGAACTCGAGGTATAGGGAGCAGTTCTTC.

The chain has TRBV10-3 and TRBJ1-2; 9 nucleotides line up with TRBD1. Germline CDR1 is ENHRY and CDR2 is SYGVKD. The CDR3 spans 15 residues. V trimming: 7 bases; J trimming: 2 bases; junction bases outside the gene matches: 8. For the CDR3, the DNA is TGTGCCATCAAACCGGGACAGGGAAGCAACTATGGCTACACCTTC. Translation: CAIKPGQGSNYGYTF.

Concerning this clonotype: The junction departs from germline at one end; a sequencing error may be responsible. The chain combines TRBV7-9 with TRBJ2-7; TRBD2 matches 10 bases. Germline CDR1 SEHNR, CDR2 FQNEAQ (reference sequence). The CDR3 is made up of 15 amino acids. The CDR3 nucleotides read TGTGCCAGCAACTTATGGACTAGCGGAGACTACGAGCAGTACTTC. Amino acid sequence: CASNLWTSGDYEQYF. The full variable domain, in which reference TRBV7-9 and TRBJ2-7 provide the parts outside the CDR3, is DTGVSQNPRHKITKRGQNVTFRCDPISEHNRLYWYRQTLGQGPEFLTYFQNEAQLEKSRLLSDRFSAERPKGSFSTLEIQRTEQGDSAMYLCASNLWTSGDYEQYFGPGTRLTVT.

Notes on this clonotype: One junction end disagrees with the germline gene, perhaps due to a read error. V is TRBV6-1 and J is TRBJ2-7; D possibly corresponds to TRBD1 (5 bases). Germline V lookup: CDR1 MNHNS, CDR2 SASEGT. The CDR3 loop spans 14 amino acids. This chain's CDR3 is CASRERGSNYEQYF. The CDR3 DNA sequence: TGTGCCAGCCGTGAAAGGGGATCCAATTACGAGCAGTACTTC.

This clonotype occurred many times. The chain joins TRBV14 to TRBJ2-5; weak D call: TRBD2 (6 bases). The V end lost 8 bases, the J end lost 5 bases, and 18 bases lay between the germline ends. CDR1 SGHDN and CDR2 FVKESK come from the germline V gene. This CDR3 contains 14 residues. CDR3 residues: CASGGSTGRETQYF. In DNA form, the CDR3 reads TGTGCCAGCGGAGGGTCAACCGGGCGGGAGACCCAGTACTTC.

Regarding this clonotype: Compared with germline, one end of the junction differs, possibly owing to a read error. The chain is built from TRBV11-3 and TRBJ1-2, with 9 nucleotides matching TRBD1. Germline CDR1 reads SGHNT; CDR2 reads YENEEA. CDR3 length: 17 amino acids. The CDR3 loop is CASSLDRRQGDTYVYTF. The CDR3 DNA reads TGTGCCAGCAGCTTAGATAGGAGACAGGGGGATACCTATGTCTACACATTC.

In the case of this clonotype: At one boundary the junction diverges from the germline segment, which might be a read error. The rearrangement links TRBV29-1 to TRBJ2-7; D possibly corresponds to TRBD1 (6 bases). The germline V gene has CDR1 SQVTM and CDR2 ANQGSEA. The CDR3 runs to 13 residues. This CDR3 reads CSVKGQRSYGQYF. The CDR3 nucleotides are TGCAGCGTGAAAGGACAGCGTTCCTACGGGCAGTACTTC.